Each of the 9 T cell receptor beta chains below was sequenced from the same sample in a study of siplizumab effects on memory and regulatory T cells. Profiled with immunoSEQ multiplex PCR; TCRdb holds only in-frame clones, not every one. Among approximately 120,000 clones listed, just under 95% were seen once. The specimen sequenced was non-Treg CD4+ T cells sorted from blood. The receptor set was obtained from a human donor in good health.

The chain uses TRBV25-1 and TRBJ2-2; D unresolved. The CDR3 totals 15 residues. The germline V and J ends were trimmed by 0 bases and 4 bases, with 9 bases remaining between them. The germline V gene encodes CDR1 MGHDK and CDR2 SYGVNS. The CDR3: CASSEYITSTGELFF. Written as DNA, the CDR3 is TGTGCCAGCAGTGAATATATAACAAGCACCGGGGAGCTGTTTTTT.

The CDR3 sequence: CASSPGLAGETEQFF. The CDR3 bases are TGTGCCAGCTCACCTGGACTAGCGGGGGAGACTGAGCAGTTCTTC. The rearrangement links TRBV18 to TRBJ2-1, with 13 bases matching TRBD2. The CDR3 runs to 15 residues. The germline gives CDR1 KGHSH, CDR2 LQKENI. The J segment lost 9 bases and the V segment lost 3 bases, leaving 5 bases of the junction unmatched.

CDR3 DNA sequence: TGTGCCAGTATGGGCAGGGAAAATACTGGGGCCAACGTCCTGACTTTC. Amino acids: CASMGRENTGANVLTF. This chain connects TRBV19 to TRBJ2-6; possibly TRBD1 for D (5 bases). The CDR3 is 16 residues long. CDR1 is LNHDA, CDR2 SQIVND, per germline (reference sequence). Trimming took off 7 bases at V and 2 bases at J, with 15 bases between the two ends.

On this clone itself: Likely a read error: the CDR3 ends without its conserved phenylalanine or tryptophan. The limits of the CDR3 on the DNA are not certain, so only TCRdb's listed CDR3 is given. The chain uses TRBV7-7 and TRBJ2-7; the table gives TRBD2 as D, unverified against the DNA. The CDR3 totals 13 residues, both ends included. CDR1 and CDR2 from the germline V gene are SSHAT and FNYEAQ (reference sequence). CDR3 region: CASSLPNGGASPY.

The gene calls are TRBV18 and TRBJ2-1; D unresolved. The CDR3 consists of 12 residues. The V end was cut by 3 bases, the J end by 10 bases, with 10 bases between. CDR1 is KGHSH and CDR2 is LQKENI in the germline V gene. The CDR3 DNA sequence: TGTGCCAGCTCACCCCGCTTGGAAGAGCAGTTCTTC. Translation gives CASSPRLEEQFF.

The chain has TRBV11-3 and TRBJ1-1; D unresolved. Trimming stripped 2 bases from V and 0 bases from J, with 4 bases between. The CDR3 totals 13 residues. In germline, CDR1 is SGHNT, CDR2 YENEEA. CDR3 in DNA: TGTGCCAGCAGCTTAACTGTGAACACTGAAGCTTTCTTT. Its translation: CASSLTVNTEAFF. Full variable domain (missing parts from reference TRBV11-3 and TRBJ1-1): EAGVVQSPRYKIIEKKQPVAFWCNPISGHNTLYWYLQNLGQGPELLIRYENEEAVDDSQLPKDRFSAERLKGVDSTLKIQPAELGDSAVYLCASSLTVNTEAFFGQGTRLTVV.

V and J are TRBV10-2 and TRBJ2-3; 7 nucleotides line up with TRBD1. With 3 bases clipped from V and 4 bases from J, the junction kept 1 base outside the gene matches. This CDR3 is 13 amino acids long. Germline V CDR1 and CDR2: WSHSY, SAAADI. As DNA, the CDR3 is TGCGCCAGCAGTGAACAGGGGCCAGATACGCAGTATTTT. Translating gives CASSEQGPDTQYF.

The V and J genes are TRBV18 and TRBJ2-7; 7 bases agree with TRBD2. CDR3 size: 13 residues. Germline loops: CDR1 KGHSH, CDR2 LQKENI. V lost 6 bases, J lost 6 bases, and 8 bases stayed unmatched. CDR3 nucleotide sequence: TGTGCCAGCTCGACCGGGGGGTCGACCGAGCAGTACTTC. Protein sequence: CASSTGGSTEQYF.

V usage is TRBV19 and J usage is TRBJ1-1; 7 bases match TRBD1. With V trimmed by 4 bases and J by 2 bases, 4 bases remained unmatched. The germline V gene has CDR1 LNHDA and CDR2 SQIVND (reference sequence). The CDR3 sequence is 14 residues long. In DNA, the CDR3 is TGTGCCAGTAGTACAACAGGGGTCAACACTGAAGCTTTCTTT. Its translation: CASSTTGVNTEAFF.